The clone carrying this TCR beta chain was seen more than once but under ten times. Its target is unknown. Full-length variable regions came from constant-region reverse primers plus semi-nested Nested Universal Primer A PCR. A single record per CDR3 protein comes from TCRdb applying MiXCR to the 5' RACE reads. The profile shows about 5,900 distinct CDR3 sequences, approximately 70% of them singletons. This CDR3 is 12 amino acids long. V was trimmed by 7 bases and J by 5 bases, leaving 14 bases between them. Germline loops: CDR1 DFQATT, CDR2 SNEGSKA (reference sequence). Study-wide points: Larger-cohort validation covered only one TCR beta V-J rearrangement.

The receptor was derived from a female donor with breast cancer. The chain couples TRBV20-1 to TRBJ2-5; D uncertain. Material for sequencing was memory CD4+ T cells sorted from a lymph node. Subset specified: memory CD4+ T cells, CD4+CD45RO+CD25-. CDR3 amino acids: CSGRVRWETQYF. In nucleotides, the CDR3 is TGCAGTGGTCGAGTCAGGTGGGAGACCCAGTACTTC.